This TCR beta chain was profiled in a study of early T cells in non-severe SARS-CoV-2 infection. Study-level background: Sequencing of bulk RNA from unsorted whole blood was done, without chain pairing. Study-wide results and caveats: Anti-spike CD8 responses were favored in VDJdb matching, and private and CD4 specificities were missed.

This clonotype was detected many times. The antigen is undetermined. Unique molecular identifiers tagged individual cDNA molecules. TCRdb redid the calling of the 5' RACE reads with MiXCR, one entry per CDR3 protein. The sample contains 60,000 or so distinct CDR3 sequences, more than 9% of which appear only once. The CDR3 runs 14 residues. CDR1 MNHEY and CDR2 SVGAGI come from the germline V gene. Deletions cut 6 bases from V and 8 bases from J, with 14 bases between. The sequenced sample was whole blood. The chain joins TRBV6-5 to TRBJ1-6; D gene unclear. This sequence originates from an adult who was a healthcare worker with PCR-confirmed SARS-CoV-2 infection or an uninfected control (not recorded which). The CDR3 protein is CASRPSWSDSPLHF. In nucleotides, the CDR3 is TGTGCCAGCAGGCCCTCCTGGTCCGATTCACCCCTCCACTTT.